The source of this T cell receptor (beta chain) is a study of blood T cell repertoires in COVID-19. Study context: Donors in the United States, Italy and Spain gave samples during acute or convalescent COVID-19. T cells, B-cell-depleted T cells, or PBMCs provided the cDNA or gDNA that served as material.

As originally analysed: Estimates of nucleated cell counts were drawn from the amplification of reference gene primers. Sequenced by immunoSEQ multiplex PCR; TCRdb stores in-frame clones only, minus some. V, J and clone size are those of that table, while D and trimming were read from the DNA. Here the sample spans tens of thousands of clones, less than 80% being singletons. Trimming pared 5 bases from V and 0 bases from J, leaving 23 bases between. The CDR3 runs to 19 residues. Germline assignment: CDR1 MDHEN and CDR2 SYDVKM. The material sequenced was peripheral blood. This TCR derives from a man aged 55 to 69 with acute or convalescent COVID-19. The V call is TRBV28, the J call TRBJ2-1, with a weak D call TRBD1 (6 bases). The CDR3 reads CASSPDRYAGRGSYNEQFF. The CDR3 DNA follows: TGTGCCAGCAGTCCCGACAGGTACGCCGGAAGGGGCTCCTACAATGAGCAGTTCTTC.